These 15 T cell receptor beta chains were all obtained from the same sample, sequenced in a study of blood T cell repertoires in COVID-19. The repertoire was sequenced with immunoSEQ multiplex PCR; TCRdb's copy has only in-frame clones and lacks some. There are some 150,000 clones in the sample; more than 70% occur only once, and about 2.5% lies in the top ten. Sequenced: peripheral blood. These receptors all stem from a human donor in a cohort sampled during active COVID-19.

This chain links TRBV4-2 with TRBJ1-2, with 8 bases lining up with TRBD1. The CDR3 has 16 residues. The germline gives CDR1 LGHNA, CDR2 YNFKEQ. V lost 0 bases, J lost 2 bases, and 5 bases stayed unmatched. The DNA of the CDR3 is TGTGCCAGCAGCCAAGAAGGGACAGGCGGAAACTATGGCTACACCTTC. Its protein product is CASSQEGTGGNYGYTF.

The V and J genes are TRBV11-3 and TRBJ2-5; D unresolved. Germline loops: CDR1 SGHNT, CDR2 YENEEA. This CDR3 has 14 amino acids. The V gene lost 5 bases and the J gene lost 1 base, with 11 bases spanning the gap. CDR3 sequence reads: CASSDSNFQETQYF. The CDR3, as DNA: TGTGCCAGCAGCGACTCGAACTTCCAAGAGACCCAGTACTTC.

The gene calls are TRBV9 and TRBJ2-7; 7 bases agree with TRBD1. Germline CDR1 SGDLS, CDR2 YYNGEE. The CDR3 totals 15 residues. V trimming: 4 bases; J trimming: 2 bases; junction bases outside the gene matches: 9. DNA for the CDR3: TGTGCCAGCAGCCCCGGACAGGCCATTACCTACGAGCAGTACTTC. It yields the protein CASSPGQAITYEQYF. Full variable domain (missing parts from reference TRBV9 and TRBJ2-7): DSGVTQTPKHLITATGQRVTLRCSPRSGDLSVYWYQQSLDQGLQFLIQYYNGEERAKGNILERFSAQQFPDLHSELNLSSLELGDSALYFCASSPGQAITYEQYFGPGTRLTVT.

V gene TRBV11-2 combines with J gene TRBJ2-1; 12 positions match TRBD2. The CDR3 runs to 15 residues. Trimming cost V 5 bases and J 15 bases; bases outside gene matches: 14. CDR1 and CDR2 (germline): SGHAT, FQNNGV. In DNA, the CDR3 is TGTGCCAGCAGCCCCGGTCTAGCGGGGGGGCCTTGGCCGTTCTTC. This codes for CASSPGLAGGPWPFF.

This CDR3 is CASSWGLAGVRYYNEQFF. CDR3 sequence (DNA): TGTGCCAGCAGTTGGGGACTAGCGGGAGTACGATACTACAATGAGCAGTTCTTC. This chain connects TRBV6-2 or TRBV6-3 to TRBJ2-1; 14 bases map to TRBD2. Germline values: CDR1 MNHEY, CDR2 SVGEGT. V gave up 4 bases and J gave up 3 bases; unmatched junction bases: 8. This CDR3 is 18 amino acids long.

The chain couples TRBV18 to TRBJ2-5; 7 positions match TRBD2. Germline trimming cut 5 bases from V and 5 bases from J; bases unmatched to any gene: 5. The CDR3 sequence is 13 residues long. In germline, CDR1 is KGHSH, CDR2 LQKENI. The CDR3 DNA sequence: TGTGCCAGCTCAGTTACTAGCGTGGAGACCCAGTACTTC. Its translation is CASSVTSVETQYF.

This chain links TRBV25-1 with TRBJ1-6; no clear D. V lost 0 bases to trimming and J lost 15 bases, with 12 bases between them. Germline CDR1 is MGHDK and CDR2 is SYGVNS. The CDR3 is 13 residues long. The chain's CDR3 is CASSEYPVPFLHF. The CDR3 DNA sequence: TGTGCCAGCAGTGAATATCCGGTCCCCTTCCTCCACTTT.

This clone was recorded a few times. The chain couples TRBV20-1 to TRBJ2-3; TRBD1 matches at 8 bases. CDR1 DFQATT and CDR2 SNEGSKA come from the germline V gene (reference sequence). Germline trimming cut 3 bases from V and 5 bases from J; bases unmatched to any gene: 4. The CDR3 contains 13 residues. The CDR3 is CSASLGQEDTQYF. The CDR3 nucleotides read TGCAGTGCTAGTTTGGGACAGGAAGATACGCAGTATTTT.

The chain couples TRBV30 to TRBJ2-5, with a tentative D call TRBD1 (6 bases). Germline V gene lookup returns CDR1 GTSNPN and CDR2 SVGIG (reference sequence). The CDR3 is made up of 13 amino acids. V lost 0 bases and J lost 9, with 14 bases in between. The CDR3 protein is CAWSVPGTRAQYF. As DNA, the CDR3 is TGTGCCTGGAGTGTACCCGGGACACGGGCCCAGTACTTC.

As regards this clone: An end of the junction does not agree with germline; a read error may underlie this. V gene TRBV7-2 combines with J gene TRBJ2-2, with 12 bases lining up with TRBD1. The germline V gene has CDR1 SGHTA and CDR2 FQGNSA. The CDR3 has 14 amino acids. The CDR3 here is CASSFTPGQGAVDF. The CDR3 coding sequence is TGTGCCAGCAGCTTCACTCCGGGACAGGGGGCAGTAGATTTT.

The rearrangement uses TRBV7-6 and TRBJ2-3; 14 bases line up with TRBD2. The CDR3 sequence is 17 residues long. The germline gives CDR1 SGHVS, CDR2 FNYEAQ. The trim removed 5 bases at V and 3 bases at J, leaving 7 bases unmatched. This CDR3 reads CASSPGLAGVPTDTQYF. In DNA form, the CDR3 reads TGTGCCAGCAGCCCGGGACTAGCGGGGGTCCCAACAGATACGCAGTATTTT. Full variable domain (remainder filled in from reference TRBV7-6 and TRBJ2-3): GAGVSQSPRYKVTKRGQDVALRCDPISGHVSLYWYRQALGQGPEFLTYFNYEAQQDKSGLPNDRFSAERPEGSISTLTIQRTEQRDSAMYRCASSPGLAGVPTDTQYFGPGTRLTVL.

This chain links TRBV28 with TRBJ1-4; 10 bases line up with TRBD1. Germline V CDR1 and CDR2: MDHEN, SYDVKM. The CDR3 contains 14 residues. V was clipped by 6 bases and J by 10 bases; unmatched bases: 8. Here the CDR3 reads CASRLPGQGVKLFF. CDR3 nucleotide sequence: TGTGCCAGCAGGTTGCCAGGACAGGGGGTAAAACTGTTTTTT. The entire variable domain, with the rest obtained from reference TRBV28 and TRBJ1-4, is as follows: DVKVTQSSRYLVKRTGEKVFLECVQDMDHENMFWYRQDPGLGLRLIYFSYDVKMKEKGDIPEGYSVSREKKERFSLILESASTNQTSMYLCASRLPGQGVKLFFGSGTQLSVL.

V and J are TRBV7-2 and TRBJ1-6, with 10 bases lining up with TRBD1. The J segment lost 9 bases and the V segment lost 1 base, leaving 12 bases of the junction unmatched. The CDR3 contains 18 residues. Germline V gene data show CDR1 as SGHTA and CDR2 as FQGNSA. In DNA, the CDR3 is TGTGCCAGCAGCTTAGTCGTGTCCTCCGGGACAGGGGTTTCACCCCTCCACTTT. This gives the protein CASSLVVSSGTGVSPLHF.

This clone came up many times. This chain links TRBV2 with TRBJ2-5; D gene ambiguous. The ends were cut back, 4 bases at V and 0 bases at J, with 9 bases in the middle. The CDR3 contains 14 residues. Germline V CDR1 and CDR2: SNHLY, FYNNEI. The CDR3 nucleotides are TGTGCCAGCAGTGGGAGTCTCAACCAAGAGACCCAGTACTTC. Residues: CASSGSLNQETQYF.

J is TRBJ1-2 and V is TRBV7-9, with no clear D. Germline assignment: CDR1 SEHNR and CDR2 FQNEAQ (reference sequence). The ends were cut back, 1 base at V and 6 bases at J, with 15 bases in the middle. This CDR3 spans 15 amino acids. This chain's CDR3 is CASSLGSGIRNGYTF. DNA of the CDR3: TGTGCCAGCAGCTTAGGATCGGGGATTCGGAATGGCTACACCTTC.